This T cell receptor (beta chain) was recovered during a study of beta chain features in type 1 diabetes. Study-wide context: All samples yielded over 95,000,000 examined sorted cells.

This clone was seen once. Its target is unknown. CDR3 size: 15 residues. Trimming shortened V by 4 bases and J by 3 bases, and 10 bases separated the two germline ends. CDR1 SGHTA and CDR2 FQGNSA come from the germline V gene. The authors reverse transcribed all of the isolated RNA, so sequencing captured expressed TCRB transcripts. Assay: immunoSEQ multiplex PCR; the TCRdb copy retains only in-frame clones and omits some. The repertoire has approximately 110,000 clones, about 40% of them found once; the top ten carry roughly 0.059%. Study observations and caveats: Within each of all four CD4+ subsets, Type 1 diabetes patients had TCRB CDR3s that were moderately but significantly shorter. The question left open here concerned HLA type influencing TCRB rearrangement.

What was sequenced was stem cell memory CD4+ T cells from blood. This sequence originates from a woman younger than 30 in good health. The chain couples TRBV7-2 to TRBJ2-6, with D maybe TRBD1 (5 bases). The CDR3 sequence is CASSYGAVGANVLTF. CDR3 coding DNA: TGTGCCAGCAGCTATGGGGCGGTTGGGGCCAACGTCCTGACTTTC. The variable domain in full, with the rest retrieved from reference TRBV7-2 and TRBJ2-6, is GAGVSQSPSNKVTEKGKDVELRCDPISGHTALYWYRQSLGQGLEFLIYFQGNSAPDKSGLPSDRFSAERTGGSVSTLTIQRTQQEDSAVYLCASSYGAVGANVLTFGAGSRLTVL.